One and the same sample provided the 10 T cell receptor beta chains below, sequenced in a study of vaccination and CD4 T cells after COVID-19. The Oncomine TCR Beta short-read assay sequenced DNA from cultured CD4+ T cells. TCRdb passed the PCR reads through MiXCR, listing each CDR3 protein once. The table includes approximately 12,000 distinct CDR3 sequences, roughly 55% detected once. No cognate antigen is known for these TCRs. Treatment given: roughly 10-day PBMC culture with coronavirus spike peptide pools or control peptides (ViraFEST assay). The sample taken for sequencing was CD4+ T cells from blood, cultured in vitro. Receptor source: a human donor who had recovered from COVID-19.

As for this clonotype: At one of its ends the junction is not consistent with the germline gene, which may arise from a read error. The chain employs TRBV20-1 and TRBJ2-2; D could derive from TRBD1 or TRBD2 (5 bases each). The CDR3 sequence is 11 residues long. The germline gives CDR1 DFQATT, CDR2 SNEGSKA (reference sequence). The DNA for the CDR3 is TGCAGTGCTAGATCGGTAGGGGAGCTATTTTTT. Translating it yields CSARSVGELFF.

The chain is built from TRBV10-3 and TRBJ2-2; D call uncertain. CDR3 length: 16 residues. Trimming removed 0 bases from V and 2 bases from J, with 10 bases in between. Germline CDR1 and CDR2: ENHRY and SYGVKD. CDR3 protein: CAISESHNLNTGELFF. For the CDR3, the DNA is TGTGCCATCAGTGAGTCACACAATTTAAACACCGGGGAGCTGTTTTTT.

The V gene is TRBV4-3, the J gene TRBJ1-5; D ambiguous. Germline V lookup: CDR1 LGHNA, CDR2 YSLEER. This CDR3 region has 15 residues. The germline V and J ends were trimmed by 1 base and 1 base, with 8 bases remaining between them. This chain's CDR3 is CASSQGPHSNQPQHF. DNA for the CDR3: TGCGCCAGCAGCCAAGGGCCCCACAGCAATCAGCCCCAGCATTTT.

This rearrangement joins TRBV29-1 to TRBJ2-7; TRBD2 agrees at 13 bases. J was trimmed by 2 bases and V by 5 bases; bases with no gene match: 6. CDR3 length: 15 residues. Germline CDR1 reads SQVTM; CDR2 reads ANQGSEA. CDR3 bases: TGCAGCGTTTCTGGACTAGCGGGAGTGACCTACGAGCAGTACTTC. Translating it yields CSVSGLAGVTYEQYF.

This clonotype was counted between two and nine times. The J gene is TRBJ2-3, the V gene TRBV9, with 7 bases lining up with TRBD1. V trimming: 4 bases; J trimming: 4 bases; junction bases outside the gene matches: 12. CDR1 SGDLS and CDR2 YYNGEE come from the germline V gene. The CDR3 totals 16 residues. The CDR3 DNA sequence: TGTGCCAGCAGCCCTCGGGACAGACGGGGTGCAGATACGCAGTATTTT. It is translated as CASSPRDRRGADTQYF. Full variable domain (rest looked up from reference TRBV9 and TRBJ2-3): DSGVTQTPKHLITATGQRVTLRCSPRSGDLSVYWYQQSLDQGLQFLIQYYNGEERAKGNILERFSAQQFPDLHSELNLSSLELGDSALYFCASSPRDRRGADTQYFGPGTRLTVL.

The chain joins TRBV12-3 or TRBV12-4 to TRBJ2-5; TRBD2 matches at 11 bases. The V gene end was trimmed by 5 bases and the J gene end by 5 bases; junction bases not matched to a gene: 7. The CDR3 contains 15 residues. CDR3 protein: CASSPRLAGIETQYF. For the CDR3, the DNA is TGTGCCAGCAGTCCCCGACTAGCGGGAATCGAGACCCAGTACTTC.

This chain joins TRBV24-1 and TRBJ2-7; no clear D. Germline CDR1 reads KGHDR; CDR2 reads SFDVKD. The CDR3 consists of 15 residues. Trimming left V 3 bases short and J 0 bases short, with 11 bases between. CDR3 protein: CATSDGRADSYEQYF. CDR3 coding DNA: TGTGCCACCAGTGATGGGCGCGCCGACTCCTACGAGCAGTACTTC.

V and J are TRBV28 and TRBJ1-6, with D uncertain. Per germline, CDR1 MDHEN and CDR2 SYDVKM. CDR3 length: 12 residues. The V end lost 5 bases, the J end lost 8 bases, and 7 bases lay between the germline ends. Here the CDR3 reads CASSLQDSPLHF. CDR3 sequence (DNA): TGTGCCAGCAGTCTCCAAGATTCACCCCTCCACTTT.

By proportion, this clonotype is large. The chain carries TRBV7-2 and TRBJ2-7, with 11 positions matching TRBD2. The CDR3 runs 15 residues. The germline V gene has CDR1 SGHTA and CDR2 FQGNSA. Trimming removed 5 bases from V and 0 bases from J; junction bases left unmatched: 3. The CDR3 sequence: CASSTTSGSSYEQYF. The CDR3 bases are TGTGCCAGCAGCACTACTAGCGGGAGCTCCTACGAGCAGTACTTC.

The J gene is TRBJ2-5, the V gene TRBV18; D gene ambiguous. The CDR3 runs 11 residues. Trimming left V 4 bases short and J 5 bases short, with 5 bases between. Germline CDR1 KGHSH, CDR2 LQKENI. CDR3 in amino acids: CASSQRETQYF. CDR3 in DNA: TGTGCCAGCTCACAAAGGGAGACCCAGTACTTC.